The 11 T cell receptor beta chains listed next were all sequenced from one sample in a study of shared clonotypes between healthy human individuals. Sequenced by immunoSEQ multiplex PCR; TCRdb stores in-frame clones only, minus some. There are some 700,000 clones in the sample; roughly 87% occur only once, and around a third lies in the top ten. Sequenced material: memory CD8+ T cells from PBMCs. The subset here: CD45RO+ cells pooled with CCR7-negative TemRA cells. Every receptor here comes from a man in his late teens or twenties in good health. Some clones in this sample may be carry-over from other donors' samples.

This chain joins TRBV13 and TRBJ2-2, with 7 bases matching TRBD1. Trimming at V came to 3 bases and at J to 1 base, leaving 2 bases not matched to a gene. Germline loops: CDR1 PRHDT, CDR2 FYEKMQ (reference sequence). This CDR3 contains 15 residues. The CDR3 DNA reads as TGTGCCAGCAGCTTGACAGGGAAGAACACCGGGGAGCTGTTTTTT. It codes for CASSLTGKNTGELFF. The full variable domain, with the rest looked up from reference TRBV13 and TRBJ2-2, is AAGVIQSPRHLIKEKRETATLKCYPIPRHDTVYWYQQGPGQDPQFLISFYEKMQSDKGSIPDRFSAQQFSDYHSELNMSSLELGDSALYFCASSLTGKNTGELFFGEGSRLTVL.

Written as DNA, the CDR3 is TGTGCCACCAGCAGTCCTAGCGGGTCAAACACCGGGGAGCTGTTTTTT. Protein sequence: CATSSPSGSNTGELFF. This rearrangement joins TRBV15 to TRBJ2-2; 8 bases fit TRBD2. The CDR3 runs to 16 residues. Germline-derived CDR1 and CDR2 are LNHNV and YYDKDF (reference sequence). Trimming removed 3 bases from V and 2 bases from J; junction bases left unmatched: 5. Using reference TRBV15 and TRBJ2-2 for the parts outside the CDR3, the full variable domain is DAMVIQNPRYQVTQFGKPVTLSCSQTLNHNVMYWYQQKSSQAPKLLFHYYDKDFNNEADTPDNFQSRRPNTSFCFLDIRSPGLGDTAMYLCATSSPSGSNTGELFFGEGSRLTVL.

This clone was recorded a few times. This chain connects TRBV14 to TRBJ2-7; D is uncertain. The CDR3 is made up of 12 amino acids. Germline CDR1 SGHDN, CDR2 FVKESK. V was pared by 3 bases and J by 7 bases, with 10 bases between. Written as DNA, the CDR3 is TGTGCCAGCAGCCAGGGCTCGAGGGAGCAGTACTTC. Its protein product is CASSQGSREQYF.

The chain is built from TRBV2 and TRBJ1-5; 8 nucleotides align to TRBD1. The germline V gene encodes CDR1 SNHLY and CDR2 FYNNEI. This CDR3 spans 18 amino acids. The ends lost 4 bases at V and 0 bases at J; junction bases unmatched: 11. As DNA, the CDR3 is TGTGCCAGCAGTGCTCGGCAGGGGGCGGGCGATAGCAATCAGCCCCAGCATTTT. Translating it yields CASSARQGAGDSNQPQHF.

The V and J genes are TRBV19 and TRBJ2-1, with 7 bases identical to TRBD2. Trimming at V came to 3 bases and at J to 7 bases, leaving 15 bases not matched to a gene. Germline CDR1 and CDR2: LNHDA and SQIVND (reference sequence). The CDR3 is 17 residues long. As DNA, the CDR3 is TGTGCCAGTAGTATTGTGTCTAGCGGTGCAGGGTCGAATGAGCAGTTCTTC. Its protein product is CASSIVSSGAGSNEQFF.

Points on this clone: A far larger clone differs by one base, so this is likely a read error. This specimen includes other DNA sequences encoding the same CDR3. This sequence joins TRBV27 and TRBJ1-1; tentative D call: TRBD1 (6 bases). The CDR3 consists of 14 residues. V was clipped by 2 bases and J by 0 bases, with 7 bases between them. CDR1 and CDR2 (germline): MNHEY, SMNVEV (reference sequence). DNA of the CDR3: TGTGCCAGCAGTTTAAGGGGGGTGAACACTGAAGCTTTCTTT. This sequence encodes CASSLRGVNTEAFF.

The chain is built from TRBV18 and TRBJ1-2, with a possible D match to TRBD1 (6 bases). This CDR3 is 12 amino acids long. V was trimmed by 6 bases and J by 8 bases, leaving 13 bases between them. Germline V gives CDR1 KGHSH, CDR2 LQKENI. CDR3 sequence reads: CASSQGTYGYTF. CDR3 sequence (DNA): TGTGCCAGCTCCCAAGGGACATACGGCTACACCTTC.

The CDR3 here is CASSVEDRVDQPQHF. The CDR3, as DNA: TGTGCCAGCAGCGTAGAGGACAGGGTCGATCAGCCCCAGCATTTT. The chain couples TRBV9 to TRBJ1-5; 8 nucleotides align to TRBD1. V gave up 0 bases and J gave up 5 bases; unmatched junction bases: 4. The CDR3 totals 15 residues. Germline CDR1 SGDLS, CDR2 YYNGEE. Full variable domain (missing parts from reference TRBV9 and TRBJ1-5): DSGVTQTPKHLITATGQRVTLRCSPRSGDLSVYWYQQSLDQGLQFLIQYYNGEERAKGNILERFSAQQFPDLHSELNLSSLELGDSALYFCASSVEDRVDQPQHFGDGTRLSIL.

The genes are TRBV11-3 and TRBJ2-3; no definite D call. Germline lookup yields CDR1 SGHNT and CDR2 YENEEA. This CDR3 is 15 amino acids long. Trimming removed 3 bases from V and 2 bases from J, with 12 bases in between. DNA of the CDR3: TGTGCCAGCAGCTTGAGAGGCTCCCCCACAGATACGCAGTATTTT. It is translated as CASSLRGSPTDTQYF.

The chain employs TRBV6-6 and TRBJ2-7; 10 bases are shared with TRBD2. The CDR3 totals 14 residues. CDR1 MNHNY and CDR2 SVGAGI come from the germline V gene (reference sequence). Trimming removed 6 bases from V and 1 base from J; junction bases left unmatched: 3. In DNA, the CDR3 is TGTGCCAGCAGAGGACTAGCGGTGTCCTACGAGCAGTACTTC. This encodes CASRGLAVSYEQYF.

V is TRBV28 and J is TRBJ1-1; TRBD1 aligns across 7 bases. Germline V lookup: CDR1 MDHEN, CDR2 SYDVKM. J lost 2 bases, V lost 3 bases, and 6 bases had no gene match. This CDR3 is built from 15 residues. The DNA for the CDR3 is TGTGCCAGCAGTTTTGGGACAGCGGTCAACACTGAAGCTTTCTTT. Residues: CASSFGTAVNTEAFF. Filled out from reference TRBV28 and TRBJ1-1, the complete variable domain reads DVKVTQSSRYLVKRTGEKVFLECVQDMDHENMFWYRQDPGLGLRLIYFSYDVKMKEKGDIPEGYSVSREKKERFSLILESASTNQTSMYLCASSFGTAVNTEAFFGQGTRLTVV.